Listed below are T cell receptor beta chains from one sample, sequenced in a study of blood T cell repertoires in COVID-19. The method was immunoSEQ multiplex PCR; TCRdb's version includes in-frame clones alone and lacks a portion of them. The table lists some 300,000 clones, approximately 88% of them singletons. Sequencing was done on a sample of peripheral blood. Receptors originate from a woman in her thirties who had recovered from COVID-19. The CDR3 runs from the conserved cysteine through the conserved F or W. D genes are given only for firm matches. Size values are once, few and many counts, or a class for expanded clones, and some rows have none.

>TRBJ1-4|TRBV7-2|NA|NA
TGTGCCAGCAGCTTGTCACGGGGTAATGAAAAACTGTTTTTT
CASSLSRGNEKLFF
>TRBJ2-5|TRBV5-6|TRBD2|NA
TGTGCCAGCAGAGAAGGACTAGCGGGGGCTCAAGAGACCCAGTACTTC
CASREGLAGAQETQYF
>TRBJ2-2|TRBV5-6|NA|NA
TGTGCCAGCAGCATCAGGGCGTCCGGCGTCACCGGGGAGCTGTTTTTT
CASSIRASGVTGELFF
>TRBJ2-5|TRBV7-8|TRBD2|NA
TGTGCCAGCAGCTTAGCAGCTAGCGGGGAGACCCAGTACTTC
CASSLAASGETQYF
>TRBJ2-7|TRBV2|TRBD1|NA
TGTGCCAGCAGTCCCGGGACAGGGGTTTACGAGCAGTACTTC
CASSPGTGVYEQYF
>TRBJ2-5|TRBV5-4|NA|NA
TGTGCCAGCAGCTTGGCTTCGGGTCAACAAGAGACCCAGTACTTC
CASSLASGQQETQYF
>TRBJ2-7|TRBV18|NA|NA
TGTGCCAGCTCGTTCCGGGACACAACCATCTACGAGCAGTACTTC
CASSFRDTTIYEQYF
>TRBJ2-3|TRBV4-1|TRBD1|NA
TGCGCCAGCAGCCATGCTGACAGGGCCGGCACAGATACGCAGTATTTT
CASSHADRAGTDTQYF
>TRBJ2-3|TRBV5-4|TRBD2|once
TGTGCCAGCAGCTCAATGGGGACTAGCGGGGTTAGCACAGATACGCAGTATTTT
CASSSMGTSGVSTDTQYF
>TRBJ1-2|TRBV3-1/TRBV3-2|NA|NA
TGTGCCAGCAGCCAACTCTCAACAGGGATATATGGCTACACCTTC
CASSQLSTGIYGYTF
>TRBJ2-1|TRBV5-1|TRBD2|NA
TGCGCCAGCAGCTTGAGAGGACGGGAGGGTAATCACAATGAGCAGTTCTTC
CASSLRGREGNHNEQFF
>TRBJ1-1|TRBV7-9|TRBD1|NA
TGTGCCAGCAGCCGGGAGGGGGCGGGGAACACTGAAGCTTTCTTT
CASSREGAGNTEAFF
>TRBJ1-2|TRBV6-1|NA|NA
TGTGCCAGCAGTGAATCTCACTATTTTGGCTACACCTTC
CASSESHYFGYTF
>TRBJ2-7|TRBV11-2|TRBD1|once
TGTGCCAGCACCTTACGCCCGGGACAGGGATCCTACGAGCAGTACTTC
CASTLRPGQGSYEQYF
>TRBJ2-1|TRBV6-2/TRBV6-3|TRBD2|NA
TGTGCCAGCAGTTACGAGCGGGGGGATGAGCAGTTCTTC
CASSYERGDEQFF
>TRBJ1-2|TRBV4-1|NA|NA
TGCGCCAGCAGCCCGCCGAAAAGAGATGGCTACACCTTC
CASSPPKRDGYTF
>TRBJ1-6|TRBV4-3|NA|NA
TGCGCCAGCAGCCAAATGGGAGGTTCACCCCTCCACTTT
CASSQMGGSPLHF
>TRBJ2-2|TRBV28|TRBD1|NA
TGTGCCAGCAGTGTCCGGACAGGGTTTGGAACCGGGGAGCTGTTTTTT
CASSVRTGFGTGELFF
>TRBJ2-7|TRBV4-1|TRBD1|NA
TGCGCCAGCAGCCAAAATACAGGGGGCTACGAGCAGTACTTC
CASSQNTGGYEQYF
>TRBJ2-3|TRBV28|NA|NA
TGTGCCAGCAGTTTTATGGCTCTGCGCACAGATACGCAGTATTTT
CASSFMALRTDTQYF
>TRBJ1-2|TRBV6-5|TRBD1|NA
TGTGCCAGCAGTCCGGGACAGGGCTACTATGGCTACACCTTC
CASSPGQGYYGYTF
>TRBJ2-7|TRBV10-2|TRBD1|NA
TGCGCCAGCACGACAGGGGGCCGCTACGAGCAGTACTTC
CASTTGGRYEQYF
>TRBJ1-2|TRBV13|NA|NA
TGTGCCAGCAGCTTAGGTCAGGGAGGCTATGGCTACACCTTC
CASSLGQGGYGYTF
>TRBJ2-1|TRBV28|TRBD1|NA
TGTGCCAGCAGCCGGACAGGGAGGTCCTCCTACAATGAGCAGTTCTTC
CASSRTGRSSYNEQFF
>TRBJ2-7|TRBV18|TRBD1|NA
TGTGCCAGCTCACCGGGGACAGGGGGTAACGAGCAGTACTTC
CASSPGTGGNEQYF
>TRBJ2-1|TRBV2|TRBD1|NA
TGTGCCAGCAGTGGCCGGGACAGAGGCTCCTACAATGAGCAGTTCTTC
CASSGRDRGSYNEQFF
>TRBJ2-5|TRBV7-2|NA|NA
TGTGCCAGCAGCTTAGTGGAGGGATTGAGCGAGACCCAGTACTTC
CASSLVEGLSETQYF
>TRBJ1-6|TRBV27|NA|few
TGTGCCAGCAGTTGGCGGGGGCAAGGGCCCCTTAATTCACCCCTCCACTTT
CASSWRGQGPLNSPLHF
>TRBJ2-7|TRBV9|NA|NA
TGTGCCAGCAGCGTAGGGGGAAAGGGGAACATCTACGAGCAGTACTTC
CASSVGGKGNIYEQYF
>TRBJ1-3|TRBV4-3|TRBD1|once
TGCGCCAGCAGCCAAGATGCTGACAGGGGTGGAAACACCATATATTTT
CASSQDADRGGNTIYF
>TRBJ2-7|TRBV7-2|NA|NA
TGTGCCAGCAGCTGGACATTCGCCTACGAGCAGTACTTC
CASSWTFAYEQYF
>TRBJ1-5|TRBV9|TRBD1|once
TGTGCCAGCAGCTCGGGACAGGGAAATCATCAGCCCCAGCATTTT
CASSSGQGNHQPQHF
>TRBJ1-4|TRBV10-3|NA|NA
TGTGCCATTACCAGGTCGGCTAATGAAAAACTGTTTTTT
CAITRSANEKLFF
>TRBJ1-2|TRBV11-2|TRBD1|NA
TGTGCCAGCAGCCCGGACAGGGGCCGTGGCTACACCTTC
CASSPDRGRGYTF